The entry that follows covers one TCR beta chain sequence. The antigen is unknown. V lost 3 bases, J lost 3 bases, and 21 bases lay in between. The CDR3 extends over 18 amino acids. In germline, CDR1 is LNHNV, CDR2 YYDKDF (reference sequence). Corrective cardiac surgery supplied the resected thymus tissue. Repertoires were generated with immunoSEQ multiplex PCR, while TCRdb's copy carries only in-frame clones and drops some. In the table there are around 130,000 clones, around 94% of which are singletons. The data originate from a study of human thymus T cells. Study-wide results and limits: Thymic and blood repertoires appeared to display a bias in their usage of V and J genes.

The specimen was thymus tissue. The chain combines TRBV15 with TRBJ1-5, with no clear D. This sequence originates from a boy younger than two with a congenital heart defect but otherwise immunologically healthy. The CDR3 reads CATSSENNHYSYNQPQHF. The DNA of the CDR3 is TGTGCCACCAGCAGCGAAAATAACCATTATTCCTACAATCAGCCCCAGCATTTT.